This T cell receptor beta chain was captured by sequencing in a study of tumor-infiltrating lymphocytes in primary liver carcinoma (dated by TCRdb to the late 2010s). Context from the whole study: Between November 2015 and March 2016, roughly five patients in China with histopathologically diagnosed primary liver carcinoma had their tumors surgically resected. Reproducibility between technical replicate repertoires was high, with correlation coefficients above 0.95 and mean shared-clone rates roughly 0.86. The five patients had tumors of stage T1-T3 N0M0, with maximum diameters ranging from about 4 to 11 cm. A total of approximately 35 specimens from 5 patients, comprising approximately 25 tumor regions, 5 adjacent noncancerous liver tissues and 5 peripheral blood samples, were covered by TCRbeta repertoire sequencing. Each sample produced roughly 3.5 to 7.13 million productive TCRbeta reads, and read depth showed no significant difference between tissue types. Hepatocellular carcinoma (four) or combined HCC and intrahepatic cholangiocarcinoma (one) was present in the five patients, who were three men and two women aged 30 to 69 years. For each liver tumor, the study sampled five regions along with adjacent normal tissue and blood, and applied TCRbeta repertoire sequencing, expression microarrays and whole-exome sequencing.

Concerning this clonotype itself: What antigen it recognizes has not been identified. No base quality information exists; no much larger clone differs at one position.

Trimmed from V: 8 bases; trimmed from J: 7 bases; junction bases lacking a gene match: 9. The CDR3 covers 13 residues, taking in both the cysteine and the phenylalanine. The only DNA kept is the CDR3, 39 bases in frame from the first base. CDR1 and CDR2 were assigned from the germline V gene as SQVTM and ANQGSEA. What the research found in general, with its limitations: With just a few patients in the study, the authors point out that the findings should be validated in a larger study. Repertoire overlap was higher between tumor regions (mean about 36%) than tumor-adjacent (approximately 17%) or tumor-blood (approximately 14%) pairs, consistent with antigen-driven expansion. Compared with blood, tumors had a significantly larger share of the repertoire taken up by the top 250 clones (p = 0.039). Bulk unsorted samples precluded comparing CD4+ and CD8+ T cell repertoires. Only the TCR beta chain was sequenced, which likely underestimates true repertoire diversity because unpaired alpha chains were not captured.

Starting from 450 to 500 ng total RNA, TCRbeta-specific cDNA was produced by reverse transcription with a constant-region primer and ProtoScript II reverse transcriptase. TCRbeta libraries were built with three nested multiplex PCR rounds, a slightly modified ARM-PCR procedure. Multiplex TRBV1-TRBV30 forward primers and a Cbeta reverse primer were used in the first two PCR rounds, each of which was run for roughly 10 cycles. Sample barcodes and Illumina adapters were added in a final 25-cycle PCR using Deep VentR polymerase. Before sequencing, amplicons of 200-500 bp were gel-purified using a QIAquick gel extraction kit. An Illumina HiSeq 2500 was used to sequence the TCRbeta amplicons, generating 250-bp paired-end reads. From the authors' description of their analysis: Quality trimming of reads was performed with Trimmomatic v0.33, and paired reads were merged with FLASH v1.2.11 so that full CDR3 sequences could be recovered. V, D and J germline segments were assigned to the rearranged TCRbeta sequences by MiGEC v1.2.1b. Clonotype statistics, along with Shannon-Wiener diversity indices, were calculated using VDJtools v1.0.0. Except for diversity analysis, only the 250 most abundant clonotypes of each sample were used in subsequent analyses to reduce sampling bias. TCRdb itself trimmed the public reads at Q25 with fastp, ran MiXCR and retained productive beta chains. A single entry per CDR3 protein holds the most common genes and DNA from its merged rows. TCRdb assigned the V and J calls; the authors' analysis was not used. Here the sample has about 300,000 distinct CDR3 sequences; 65% occur a single time. Around 9.5% of the sample is taken by the ten largest.

TRIzol reagent was used to extract blood RNA from unsorted whole blood, while the DNeasy Blood & Tissue kit provided the germline DNA. At the time of sampling, the patients were treatment-naive and had chronic HBV infection. About 4 milliliters of peripheral blood were collected into K2EDTA tubes before surgery. This receptor was obtained from a man in his forties or fifties with primary liver carcinoma and hepatitis B virus infection. Recombination linked TRBV29-1 to TRBJ2-1, and 9 junctional nucleotides match TRBD1. The sequenced sample was peripheral blood. The DNA reads TGCAGCATTGGCGACAGGGGGTGGAATGAGCAGTTCTTC. Translated, this is CSIGDRGWNEQFF.